This is a list of T cell receptor beta chains from one sample in a study of blood T cell repertoires in COVID-19. Clones were read by immunoSEQ multiplex PCR, and TCRdb kept only the in-frame ones, dropping some. The sample lists 310,000 or so clones; around 82% were seen once. Sequencing used peripheral blood. These receptors were collected from a woman in her 50s with acute or convalescent COVID-19. CDR3s include the opening cysteine and the closing phenylalanine or tryptophan. The D gene is left open where the match is weak. Expanded clones are given a class, and other clones once, few, many or no size at all.

d_gene: NA; len: 17; abundance: NA; j_gene: TRBJ2-3; v_gene: TRBV19; CDR3aa: CAGTGRAGLGSTDTQYF; CDR3nt: TGTGCCGGTACCGGACGGGCGGGCCTTGGAAGCACAGATACGCAGTATTTT
d_gene: TRBD1; len: 13; abundance: once; j_gene: TRBJ1-1; v_gene: TRBV27; CDR3aa: CASRGPGGTSAFF; CDR3nt: TGTGCCAGCAGGGGGCCAGGGGGAACGAGTGCTTTCTTT
d_gene: TRBD2; len: 15; abundance: NA; j_gene: TRBJ2-5; v_gene: TRBV3-1/TRBV3-2; CDR3aa: CASSPNLGLAETQYF; CDR3nt: TGTGCCAGCAGCCCAAACCTTGGACTAGCGGAGACCCAGTACTTC
d_gene: NA; len: 14; abundance: NA; j_gene: TRBJ2-7; v_gene: TRBV7-6; CDR3aa: CASSLLGQSYEQYF; CDR3nt: TGTGCCAGCAGCCTCCTTGGGCAGTCCTACGAGCAGTACTTC
d_gene: TRBD2; len: 19; abundance: NA; j_gene: TRBJ2-3; v_gene: TRBV5-1; CDR3aa: CASSPRGQRGGVSTDTQYF; CDR3nt: TGCGCCAGCAGTCCGAGGGGCCAGCGGGGGGGCGTAAGCACAGATACGCAGTATTTT
d_gene: NA; len: 13; abundance: NA; j_gene: TRBJ1-3; v_gene: TRBV5-4; CDR3aa: CASSPGQSHTIYF; CDR3nt: TGTGCCAGCAGCCCCGGACAGAGCCACACCATATATTTT
d_gene: TRBD1; len: 13; abundance: NA; j_gene: TRBJ2-5; v_gene: TRBV24-1; CDR3aa: CATEAGGQETQYF; CDR3nt: TGTGCCACAGAAGCAGGGGGACAAGAGACCCAGTACTTC
d_gene: TRBD1; len: 15; abundance: NA; j_gene: TRBJ1-4; v_gene: TRBV24-1; CDR3aa: CATSDGDRGNEKLFF; CDR3nt: TGTGCCACCAGTGATGGGGACAGGGGTAATGAAAAACTGTTTTTT
d_gene: TRBD1; len: 15; abundance: NA; j_gene: TRBJ2-1; v_gene: TRBV18; CDR3aa: CASSPTGGSDNEQFF; CDR3nt: TGTGCCAGCTCACCTACAGGGGGCTCCGACAATGAGCAGTTCTTC
d_gene: NA; len: 15; abundance: NA; j_gene: TRBJ2-1; v_gene: TRBV5-4; CDR3aa: CASSSNRDTYNEQFF; CDR3nt: TGTGCCAGCAGCTCCAACCGGGACACATACAATGAGCAGTTCTTC
d_gene: NA; len: 14; abundance: NA; j_gene: TRBJ1-1; v_gene: TRBV2; CDR3aa: CASKNQGLYTEAFF; CDR3nt: TGTGCCAGCAAAAACCAGGGTTTGTACACTGAAGCTTTCTTT
d_gene: TRBD2; len: 14; abundance: few; j_gene: TRBJ2-3; v_gene: TRBV18; CDR3aa: CASSWTSGADTQYF; CDR3nt: TGTGCCAGCTCATGGACTAGCGGTGCAGATACGCAGTATTTT
d_gene: NA; len: 15; abundance: NA; j_gene: TRBJ1-1; v_gene: TRBV5-8; CDR3aa: CASRSSGTLNTEAFF; CDR3nt: TGTGCCAGCAGATCCTCCGGGACACTGAACACTGAAGCTTTCTTT
d_gene: NA; len: 15; abundance: once; j_gene: TRBJ1-1; v_gene: TRBV29-1; CDR3aa: CSVDPEDSKEDEAFF; CDR3nt: TGCAGCGTTGACCCAGAGGATAGCAAAGAGGATGAAGCTTTCTTT
d_gene: NA; len: 15; abundance: NA; j_gene: TRBJ1-1; v_gene: TRBV5-1; CDR3aa: CASSLGGGGGTEAFF; CDR3nt: TGCGCCAGCAGCTTGGGGGGAGGAGGTGGCACTGAAGCTTTCTTT
d_gene: NA; len: 15; abundance: few; j_gene: TRBJ1-1; v_gene: TRBV4-3; CDR3aa: CASSQDFRRGGEAFF; CDR3nt: TGCGCCAGCAGCCAAGATTTTAGGAGGGGAGGTGAAGCTTTCTTT
d_gene: NA; len: 14; abundance: NA; j_gene: TRBJ1-2; v_gene: TRBV7-2; CDR3aa: CASSSPGSNYGYTF; CDR3nt: TGTGCCAGCAGCTCCCCGGGTTCTAACTATGGCTACACCTTC
d_gene: TRBD2; len: 17; abundance: NA; j_gene: TRBJ2-3; v_gene: TRBV5-1; CDR3aa: CASSLGPLAGTTDTQYF; CDR3nt: TGCGCCAGCAGCTTGGGCCCACTAGCGGGGACCACAGATACGCAGTATTTT
d_gene: NA; len: 15; abundance: few; j_gene: TRBJ2-3; v_gene: TRBV5-1; CDR3aa: CASSLAAGPTDTQYF; CDR3nt: TGCGCCAGCAGCTTGGCTGCAGGCCCCACAGATACGCAGTATTTT
d_gene: NA; len: 10; abundance: NA; j_gene: TRBJ1-1; v_gene: TRBV10-2; CDR3aa: CASWEVEAFF; CDR3nt: TGCGCCAGCTGGGAGGTTGAAGCTTTCTTT
d_gene: NA; len: 15; abundance: NA; j_gene: TRBJ1-2; v_gene: TRBV6-5; CDR3aa: CASSYFPPGPYGYTF; CDR3nt: TGTGCCAGCAGTTATTTCCCGCCAGGCCCGTATGGCTACACCTTC
d_gene: TRBD1; len: 15; abundance: once; j_gene: TRBJ2-7; v_gene: TRBV7-9; CDR3aa: CASSSSGTGSYEQYF; CDR3nt: TGTGCCAGCAGCTCGTCGGGGACAGGGTCCTACGAGCAGTACTTC
d_gene: TRBD1; len: 14; abundance: NA; j_gene: TRBJ1-5; v_gene: TRBV27; CDR3aa: CASSPRQGNQPQHF; CDR3nt: TGTGCCAGCAGTCCGCGACAGGGTAATCAGCCCCAGCATTTT
d_gene: TRBD1; len: 13; abundance: NA; j_gene: TRBJ2-7; v_gene: TRBV11-2; CDR3aa: CASRPIRGYEQYF; CDR3nt: TGTGCCAGCAGGCCGATCAGGGGGTACGAGCAGTACTTC
d_gene: NA; len: 15; abundance: NA; j_gene: TRBJ2-2; v_gene: TRBV6-5; CDR3aa: CASSFLGSGAGELFF; CDR3nt: TGTGCCAGCAGTTTTTTAGGGTCAGGGGCCGGGGAGCTGTTTTTT
d_gene: NA; len: 13; abundance: NA; j_gene: TRBJ2-7; v_gene: TRBV14; CDR3aa: CASSQFLGGEQYF; CDR3nt: TGTGCCAGCAGCCAATTTTTAGGGGGCGAGCAGTACTTC
d_gene: NA; len: 14; abundance: NA; j_gene: TRBJ2-5; v_gene: TRBV30; CDR3aa: CAWKLWSYQETQYF; CDR3nt: TGTGCCTGGAAGTTGTGGAGCTACCAAGAGACCCAGTACTTC
d_gene: NA; len: 13; abundance: few; j_gene: TRBJ1-6; v_gene: TRBV19; CDR3aa: CASSIGVESPLHF; CDR3nt: TGTGCCAGTAGTATAGGCGTCGAGTCACCCCTCCACTTT
d_gene: TRBD2; len: 15; abundance: NA; j_gene: TRBJ2-3; v_gene: TRBV6-5; CDR3aa: CASSYGSGSADTQYF; CDR3nt: TGTGCCAGCAGTTATGGTAGCGGGAGTGCAGATACGCAGTATTTT
d_gene: TRBD2; len: 15; abundance: once; j_gene: TRBJ2-4; v_gene: TRBV6-5; CDR3aa: CASSRTSGGKNIQYF; CDR3nt: TGTGCCAGCAGCAGGACTAGCGGGGGAAAAAACATTCAGTACTTC
d_gene: NA; len: 16; abundance: NA; j_gene: TRBJ1-1; v_gene: TRBV19; CDR3aa: CASSTPYSGRNTEAFF; CDR3nt: TGTGCCAGTAGTACACCCTACAGCGGCCGGAACACTGAAGCTTTCTTT
d_gene: NA; len: 14; abundance: NA; j_gene: TRBJ1-1; v_gene: TRBV19; CDR3aa: CASSIKGLYTEAFF; CDR3nt: TGTGCCAGTAGTATTAAGGGGTTGTACACTGAAGCTTTCTTT
d_gene: NA; len: 12; abundance: NA; j_gene: TRBJ1-2; v_gene: TRBV11-2; CDR3aa: CASREGTYGYTF; CDR3nt: TGTGCCAGCAGGGAGGGTACCTATGGCTACACCTTC
d_gene: TRBD1; len: 16; abundance: NA; j_gene: TRBJ2-3; v_gene: TRBV5-1; CDR3aa: CASRFAGDREADTQYF; CDR3nt: TGCGCCAGCAGATTTGCAGGGGACAGGGAGGCAGATACGCAGTATTTT
d_gene: NA; len: 16; abundance: few; j_gene: TRBJ2-3; v_gene: TRBV5-1; CDR3aa: CASSTTGPSGEDTQYF; CDR3nt: TGCGCCAGCTCCACTACTGGCCCCTCCGGGGAAGATACGCAGTATTTT
d_gene: NA; len: 15; abundance: NA; j_gene: TRBJ1-2; v_gene: TRBV27; CDR3aa: CASSQRNDRSYGYTF; CDR3nt: TGTGCCAGCAGTCAACGCAACGACAGGAGCTATGGCTACACCTTC
d_gene: NA; len: 14; abundance: many; j_gene: TRBJ1-6; v_gene: TRBV7-9; CDR3aa: CASSLQGNNSPLHF; CDR3nt: TGTGCCAGCAGCTTACAGGGGAACAATTCACCCCTCCACTTT
d_gene: TRBD1; len: 14; abundance: NA; j_gene: TRBJ2-2; v_gene: TRBV11-1; CDR3aa: CASSRDRATGELFF; CDR3nt: TGTGCCAGCAGTCGGGACAGGGCCACCGGGGAGCTGTTTTTT
d_gene: TRBD2; len: 17; abundance: NA; j_gene: TRBJ2-1; v_gene: TRBV20-1; CDR3aa: CSASFGLRGLEDNEQFF; CDR3nt: TGCAGTGCTAGTTTCGGCCTGAGGGGACTAGAGGACAATGAGCAGTTCTTC
d_gene: TRBD1; len: 14; abundance: NA; j_gene: TRBJ1-2; v_gene: TRBV9; CDR3aa: CASSVTGGGYGYTF; CDR3nt: TGTGCCAGCAGCGTAACAGGGGGAGGATATGGCTACACCTTC
d_gene: NA; len: 11; abundance: NA; j_gene: TRBJ2-7; v_gene: TRBV2; CDR3aa: CASSPRDEQYF; CDR3nt: TGTGCCAGCAGTCCTCGCGACGAGCAGTACTTC
d_gene: TRBD1; len: 15; abundance: NA; j_gene: TRBJ2-3; v_gene: TRBV2; CDR3aa: CASSKDRGRVDTQYF; CDR3nt: TGTGCCAGCAGCAAAGACAGGGGGCGAGTAGATACGCAGTATTTT
d_gene: NA; len: 16; abundance: NA; j_gene: TRBJ2-5; v_gene: TRBV7-9; CDR3aa: CASSSNGGPYQETQYF; CDR3nt: TGTGCCAGCAGCTCCAACGGGGGGCCGTACCAAGAGACCCAGTACTTC
d_gene: NA; len: 15; abundance: NA; j_gene: TRBJ1-1; v_gene: TRBV10-2; CDR3aa: CASSLDRGYPTEAFF; CDR3nt: TGCGCCAGCAGTCTCGATCGGGGGTACCCTACTGAAGCTTTCTTT
d_gene: TRBD2; len: 16; abundance: once; j_gene: TRBJ2-3; v_gene: TRBV9; CDR3aa: CASSVSGEGFTDTQYF; CDR3nt: TGTGCCAGCAGCGTATCGGGGGAGGGCTTCACAGATACGCAGTATTTT